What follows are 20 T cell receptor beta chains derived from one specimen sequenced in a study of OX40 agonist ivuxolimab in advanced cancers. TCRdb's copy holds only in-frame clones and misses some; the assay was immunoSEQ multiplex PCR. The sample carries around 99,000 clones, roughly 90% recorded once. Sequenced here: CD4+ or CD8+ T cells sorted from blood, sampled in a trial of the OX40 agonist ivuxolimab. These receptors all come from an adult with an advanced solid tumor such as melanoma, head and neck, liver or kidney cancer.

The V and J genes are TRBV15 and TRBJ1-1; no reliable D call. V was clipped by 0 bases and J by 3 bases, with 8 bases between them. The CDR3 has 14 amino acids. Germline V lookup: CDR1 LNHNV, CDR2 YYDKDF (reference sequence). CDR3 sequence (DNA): TGTGCCACCAGCAGAGATAACGGGGACACTGAAGCTTTCTTT. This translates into CATSRDNGDTEAFF.

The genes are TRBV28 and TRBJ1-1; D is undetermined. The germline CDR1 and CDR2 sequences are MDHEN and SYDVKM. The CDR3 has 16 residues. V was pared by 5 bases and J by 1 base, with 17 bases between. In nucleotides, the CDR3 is TGTGCCAGCAGTCCCCCGAGGGCGTCTTGGAACACTGAAGCTTTCTTT. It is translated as CASSPPRASWNTEAFF.

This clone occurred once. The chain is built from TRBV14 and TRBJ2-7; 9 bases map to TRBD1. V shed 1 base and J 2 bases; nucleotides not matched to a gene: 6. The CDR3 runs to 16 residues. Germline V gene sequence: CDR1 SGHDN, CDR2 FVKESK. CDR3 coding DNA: TGTGCCAGCAGCCAAGCGGGACAGGGTCGAACCTACGAGCAGTACTTC. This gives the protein CASSQAGQGRTYEQYF. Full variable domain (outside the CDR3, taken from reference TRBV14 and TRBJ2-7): EAGVTQFPSHSVIEKGQTVTLRCDPISGHDNLYWYRRVMGKEIKFLLHFVKESKQDESGMPNNRFLAERTGGTYSTLKVQPAELEDSGVYFCASSQAGQGRTYEQYFGPGTRLTVT.

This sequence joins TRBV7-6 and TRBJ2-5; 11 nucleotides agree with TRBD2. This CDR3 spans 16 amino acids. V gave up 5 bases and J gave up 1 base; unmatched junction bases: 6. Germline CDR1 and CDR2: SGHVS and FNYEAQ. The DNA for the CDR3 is TGTGCCAGCAGCGGTCGACTAGCGGGAATCCAAGAGACCCAGTACTTC. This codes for CASSGRLAGIQETQYF.

CDR3: CSVGGFNNEQYF. The CDR3 DNA reads TGCAGCGTTGGGGGTTTTAACAACGAGCAGTACTTC. The chain links TRBV29-1 to TRBJ2-7; D is unclear. The length of the CDR3 is 12 residues. Deletions cut 4 bases from V and 5 bases from J, with 12 bases between. CDR1 and CDR2 (germline): SQVTM, ANQGSEA.

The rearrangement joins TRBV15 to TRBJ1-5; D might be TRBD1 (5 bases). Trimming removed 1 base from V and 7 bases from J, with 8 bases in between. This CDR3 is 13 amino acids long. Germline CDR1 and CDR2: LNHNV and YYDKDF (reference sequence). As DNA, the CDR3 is TGTGCCACCAGCAGAGTAGGGGACCAGCCCCAGCATTTT. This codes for CATSRVGDQPQHF.

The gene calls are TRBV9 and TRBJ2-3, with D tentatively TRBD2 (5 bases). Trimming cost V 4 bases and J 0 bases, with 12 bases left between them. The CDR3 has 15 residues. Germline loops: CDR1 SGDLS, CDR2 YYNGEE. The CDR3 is CASSYRGGSTDTQYF. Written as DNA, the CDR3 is TGTGCCAGCAGCTACCGGGGTGGGAGCACAGATACGCAGTATTTT.

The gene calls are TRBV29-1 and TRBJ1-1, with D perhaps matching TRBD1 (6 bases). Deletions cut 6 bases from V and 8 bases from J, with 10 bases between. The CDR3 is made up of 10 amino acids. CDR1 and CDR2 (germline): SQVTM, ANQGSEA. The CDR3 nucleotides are TGCAGCGTCTCACAGGGAGAAGCTTTCTTT. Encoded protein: CSVSQGEAFF.

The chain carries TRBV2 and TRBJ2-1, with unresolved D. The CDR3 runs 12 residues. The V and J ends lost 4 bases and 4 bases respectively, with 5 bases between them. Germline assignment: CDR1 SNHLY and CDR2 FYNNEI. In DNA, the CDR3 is TGTGCCAGCAGTGGGGATTACAATGAGCAGTTCTTC. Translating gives CASSGDYNEQFF.

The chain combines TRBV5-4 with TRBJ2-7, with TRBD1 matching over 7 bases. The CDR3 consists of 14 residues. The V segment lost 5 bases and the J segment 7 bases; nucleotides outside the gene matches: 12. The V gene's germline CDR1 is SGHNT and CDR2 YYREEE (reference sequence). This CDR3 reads CASRWDSRLGEQYF. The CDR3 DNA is TGTGCCAGCAGGTGGGACAGCCGCCTCGGGGAGCAGTACTTC. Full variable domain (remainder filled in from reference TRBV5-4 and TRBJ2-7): ETGVTQSPTHLIKTRGQQVTLRCSSQSGHNTVSWYQQALGQGPQFIFQYYREEENGRGNFPPRFSGLQFPNYSSELNVNALELDDSALYLCASRWDSRLGEQYFGPGTRLTVT.

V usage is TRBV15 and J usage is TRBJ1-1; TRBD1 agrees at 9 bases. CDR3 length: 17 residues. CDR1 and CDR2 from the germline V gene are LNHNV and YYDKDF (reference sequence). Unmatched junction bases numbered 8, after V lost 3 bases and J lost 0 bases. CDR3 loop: CATSRGTGMILNTEAFF. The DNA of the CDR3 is TGTGCCACCAGCAGGGGGACAGGGATGATCCTGAACACTGAAGCTTTCTTT.

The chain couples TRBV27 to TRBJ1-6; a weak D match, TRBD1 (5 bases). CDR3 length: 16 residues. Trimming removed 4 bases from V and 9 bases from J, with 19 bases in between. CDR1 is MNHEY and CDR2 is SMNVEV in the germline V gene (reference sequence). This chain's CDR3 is CASSSPGPRFGSPLHF. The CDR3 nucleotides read TGTGCCAGCAGTTCACCGGGACCCCGGTTCGGTTCACCCCTCCACTTT.

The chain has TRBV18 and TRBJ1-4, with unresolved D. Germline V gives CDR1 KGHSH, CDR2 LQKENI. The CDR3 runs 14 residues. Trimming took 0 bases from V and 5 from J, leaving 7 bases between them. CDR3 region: CASSPPEENEKLFF. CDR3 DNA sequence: TGTGCCAGCTCACCACCGGAGGAGAATGAAAAACTGTTTTTT. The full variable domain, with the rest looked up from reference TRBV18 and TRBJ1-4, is NAGVMQNPRHLVRRRGQEARLRCSPMKGHSHVYWYRQLPEEGLKFMVYLQKENIIDESGMPKERFSAEFPKEGPSILRIQQVVRGDSAAYFCASSPPEENEKLFFGSGTQLSVL.

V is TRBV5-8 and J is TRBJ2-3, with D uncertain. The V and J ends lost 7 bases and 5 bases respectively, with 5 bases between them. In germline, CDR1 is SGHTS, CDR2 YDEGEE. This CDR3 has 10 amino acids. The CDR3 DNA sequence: TGTGCCAGCGGATTAGATACGCAGTATTTT. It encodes CASGLDTQYF.

CDR3: CASSLDRVWSYGYTF. CDR3 nucleotides: TGTGCCAGCAGCCTAGACAGGGTTTGGAGCTATGGCTACACCTTC. The rearrangement uses TRBV7-2 and TRBJ1-2, with 7 bases that match TRBD1. V trimming: 5 bases; J trimming: 4 bases; junction bases outside the gene matches: 10. CDR3 length: 15 residues. The V gene's germline CDR1 is SGHTA and CDR2 FQGNSA.

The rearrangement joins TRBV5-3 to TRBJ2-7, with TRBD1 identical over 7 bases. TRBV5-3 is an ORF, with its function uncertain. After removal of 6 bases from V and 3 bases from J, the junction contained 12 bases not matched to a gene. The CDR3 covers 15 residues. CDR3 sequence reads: CARNKTRGRFYEQYF. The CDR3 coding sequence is TGTGCCAGAAACAAAACCAGGGGGAGATTCTACGAGCAGTACTTC.

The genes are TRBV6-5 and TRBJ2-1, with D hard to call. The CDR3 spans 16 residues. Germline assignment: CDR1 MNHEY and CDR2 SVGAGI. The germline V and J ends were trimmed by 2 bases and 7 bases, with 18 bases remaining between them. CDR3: CASSYRRPSLPNEQFF. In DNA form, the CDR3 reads TGTGCCAGCAGTTACCGCCGACCGTCCCTCCCAAATGAGCAGTTCTTC.

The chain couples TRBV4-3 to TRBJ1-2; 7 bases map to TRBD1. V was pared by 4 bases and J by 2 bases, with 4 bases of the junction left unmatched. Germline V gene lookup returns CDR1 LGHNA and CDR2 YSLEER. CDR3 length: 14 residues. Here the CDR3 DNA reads TGCGCCAGCAGCCGCGGACAGGCAAACTATGGCTACACCTTC. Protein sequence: CASSRGQANYGYTF.

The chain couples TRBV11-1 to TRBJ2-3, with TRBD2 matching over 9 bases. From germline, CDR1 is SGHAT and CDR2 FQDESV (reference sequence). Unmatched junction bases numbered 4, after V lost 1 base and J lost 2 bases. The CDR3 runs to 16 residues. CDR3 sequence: CASSLVAGVNTDTQYF. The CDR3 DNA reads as TGTGCCAGCAGCTTAGTAGCGGGAGTGAACACAGATACGCAGTATTTT.

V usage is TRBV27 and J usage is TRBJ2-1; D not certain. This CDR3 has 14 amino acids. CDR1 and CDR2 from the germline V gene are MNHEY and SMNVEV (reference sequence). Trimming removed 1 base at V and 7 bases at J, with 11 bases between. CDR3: CASSLWARLNEQFF. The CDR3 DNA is TGTGCCAGCAGTTTATGGGCCCGGCTAAATGAGCAGTTCTTC.